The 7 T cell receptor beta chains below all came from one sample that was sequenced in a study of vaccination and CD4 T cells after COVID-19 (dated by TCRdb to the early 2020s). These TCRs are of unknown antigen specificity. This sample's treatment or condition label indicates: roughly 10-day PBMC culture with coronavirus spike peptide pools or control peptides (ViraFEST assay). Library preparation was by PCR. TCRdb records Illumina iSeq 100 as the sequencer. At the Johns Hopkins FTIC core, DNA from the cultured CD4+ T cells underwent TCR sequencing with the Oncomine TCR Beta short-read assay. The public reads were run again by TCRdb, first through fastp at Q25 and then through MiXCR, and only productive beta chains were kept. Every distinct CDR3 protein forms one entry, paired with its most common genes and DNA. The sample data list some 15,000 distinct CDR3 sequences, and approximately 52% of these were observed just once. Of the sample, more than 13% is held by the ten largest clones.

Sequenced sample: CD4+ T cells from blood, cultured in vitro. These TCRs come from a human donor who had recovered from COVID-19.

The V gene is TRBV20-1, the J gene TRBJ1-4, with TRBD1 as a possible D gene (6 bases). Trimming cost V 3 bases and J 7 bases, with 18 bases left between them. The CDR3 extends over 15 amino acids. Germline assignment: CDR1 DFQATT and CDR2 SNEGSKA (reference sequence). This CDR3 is CSARPLQGSGEKLFF. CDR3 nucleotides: TGCAGTGCTAGGCCACTACAGGGTAGCGGTGAAAAACTGTTTTTT.

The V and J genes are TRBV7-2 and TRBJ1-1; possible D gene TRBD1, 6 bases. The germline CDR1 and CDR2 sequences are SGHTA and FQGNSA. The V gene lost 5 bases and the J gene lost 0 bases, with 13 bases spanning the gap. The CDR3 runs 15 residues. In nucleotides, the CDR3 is TGTGCCAGCAGCCCCCACAGGGCGATGAACACTGAAGCTTTCTTT. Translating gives CASSPHRAMNTEAFF.

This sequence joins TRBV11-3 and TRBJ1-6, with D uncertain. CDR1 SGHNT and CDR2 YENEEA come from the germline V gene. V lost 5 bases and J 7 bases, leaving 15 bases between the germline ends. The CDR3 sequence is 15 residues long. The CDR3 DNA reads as TGTGCCAGCAGCCCAAGGAAAGCAGTCAATTCACCCCTCCACTTT. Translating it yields CASSPRKAVNSPLHF.

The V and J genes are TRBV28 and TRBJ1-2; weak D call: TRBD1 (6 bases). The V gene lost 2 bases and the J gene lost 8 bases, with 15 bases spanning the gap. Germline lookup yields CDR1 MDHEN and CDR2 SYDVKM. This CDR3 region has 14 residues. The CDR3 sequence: CASSLDRTRQGYTF. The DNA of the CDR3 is TGTGCCAGCAGTTTAGACAGGACGAGGCAAGGCTACACCTTC.

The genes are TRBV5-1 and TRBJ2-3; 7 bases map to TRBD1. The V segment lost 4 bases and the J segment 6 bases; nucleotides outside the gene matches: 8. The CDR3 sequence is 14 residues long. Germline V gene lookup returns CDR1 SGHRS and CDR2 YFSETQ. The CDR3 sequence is CASSAAGGSDTQYF. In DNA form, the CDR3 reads TGCGCCAGCAGCGCGGCAGGGGGTTCTGATACGCAGTATTTT. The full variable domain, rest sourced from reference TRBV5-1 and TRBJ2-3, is KAGVTQTPRYLIKTRGQQVTLSCSPISGHRSVSWYQQTPGQGLQFLFEYFSETQRNKGNFPGRFSGRQFSNSRSEMNVSTLELGDSALYLCASSAAGGSDTQYFGPGTRLTVL.

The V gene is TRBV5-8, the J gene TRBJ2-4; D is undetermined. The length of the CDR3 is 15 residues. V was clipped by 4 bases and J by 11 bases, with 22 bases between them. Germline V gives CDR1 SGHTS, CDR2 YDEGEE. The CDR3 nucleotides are TGTGCCAGCAGCCCGAGGCTACTCCACCTATACGTTCAGTACTTC. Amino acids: CASSPRLLHLYVQYF.

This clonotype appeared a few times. The CDR3 coding sequence is TGTGCCAGCAGTGCCAAGCGGGGGGCGAGTAACTATGGCTACACCTTC. This codes for CASSAKRGASNYGYTF. The chain couples TRBV25-1 to TRBJ1-2, with D possibly matching TRBD1 (6 bases). The V end lost 4 bases, the J end lost 1 base, and 16 bases lay between the germline ends. Germline-derived CDR1 and CDR2 are MGHDK and SYGVNS. The CDR3 totals 16 residues.